Following are 26 T cell receptor beta chains from one sample sequenced in a study of blood T cell repertoires in COVID-19. Profiling relied on immunoSEQ multiplex PCR, and the TCRdb table lists in-frame clones only, not all of them. The data hold under 75,000 clones, with 80% observed a single time. What was sequenced was peripheral blood. These receptors all come from a man aged 55 to 70 with acute or convalescent COVID-19.

V is TRBV21-1 and J is TRBJ1-2; the table assigns TRBD1, which was not confirmed against the DNA. TRBV21-1 is classified as a pseudogene. This CDR3 comprises 15 residues. The CDR3 protein is CASSKGAAQGYGYTF. The DNA of the CDR3 is TGTGCCAGCAGCAAAGGGGCAGCCCAGGGCTATGGCTACACCTTC.

The V gene is TRBV5-4, the J gene TRBJ2-2; the D gene is possibly TRBD2 (5 bases). Trimming removed 4 bases from V and 5 bases from J, with 12 bases in between. The CDR3 is made up of 14 amino acids. Germline CDR1 is SGHNT and CDR2 is YYREEE (reference sequence). The CDR3 nucleotides read TGTGCCAGCAGCCCCTGGACTGGAACCGGGGAGCTGTTTTTT. Translated, it gives CASSPWTGTGELFF.

This clone was found a few times. V gene TRBV5-1 combines with J gene TRBJ2-3; D gene uncertain. The CDR3 has 15 residues. Per germline, CDR1 SGHRS and CDR2 YFSETQ. Trimming pared 3 bases from V and 2 bases from J, leaving 13 bases between. The CDR3 nucleotides are TGCGCCAGCAGCTCCCGACTTTTCAACACAGATACGCAGTATTTT. Translation: CASSSRLFNTDTQYF.

This clone was counted between two and nine times. V and J are TRBV12-3 or TRBV12-4 and TRBJ2-1, with D tentatively TRBD1 (6 bases). The CDR3 has 13 amino acids. Between the trimmed V and J ends, which lost 0 bases and 10 bases, there was a span of 10 bases. In nucleotides, the CDR3 is TGTGCCAGCAGTTTAGCCGGGACATACGAGCAGTTCTTC. This translates into CASSLAGTYEQFF.

The chain uses TRBV12-3 or TRBV12-4 and TRBJ1-1, with a weak D call TRBD1 (6 bases). The V end lost 3 bases, the J end lost 6 bases, and 11 bases lay between the germline ends. The CDR3 loop spans 13 amino acids. Here the CDR3 DNA reads TGTGCCAGCAGTTTGCAACAGGGCGCTGAAGCTTTCTTT. Protein: CASSLQQGAEAFF.

V usage is TRBV5-1 and J usage is TRBJ2-2; 8 positions agree with TRBD1. V lost 7 bases, J lost 1 base, and 3 bases stayed unmatched. CDR1 is SGHRS and CDR2 is YFSETQ in the germline V gene. This CDR3 has 14 residues. The CDR3 reads CASAGGGNTGELFF. The CDR3, as DNA: TGCGCCAGCGCAGGGGGCGGGAACACCGGGGAGCTGTTTTTT.

The CDR3 DNA is TGTGCCACCAGCAGGAGCAGGGGTACGGGCTATGGCTACACCTTC. Amino acid sequence: CATSRSRGTGYGYTF. The chain couples TRBV15 to TRBJ1-2, with D possibly TRBD1 on 6 matching bases. Germline V gives CDR1 LNHNV, CDR2 YYDKDF (reference sequence). The CDR3 consists of 15 residues. V was trimmed by 3 bases and J by 4 bases, leaving 15 bases between them.

This chain joins TRBV12-3 or TRBV12-4 and TRBJ1-4; the D is unclear. The CDR3 is 13 amino acids. Trimming removed 6 bases at V and 7 bases at J, with 12 bases between. This CDR3 reads CASRGWAGEKLFF. CDR3 DNA sequence: TGTGCCAGCAGGGGTTGGGCGGGTGAAAAACTGTTTTTT.

The chain uses TRBV12-3 or TRBV12-4 and TRBJ1-2, with TRBD1 as a possible D gene (5 bases). This CDR3 has 12 residues. Between the trimmed V and J ends, which lost 1 base and 8 bases, there was a span of 8 bases. The CDR3 loop is CASSLVRAGYTF. Written as DNA, the CDR3 is TGTGCCAGCAGTTTAGTCAGGGCGGGCTACACCTTC.

V and J are TRBV9 and TRBJ2-7; tentative D call: TRBD2 (7 bases). Germline V lookup: CDR1 SGDLS, CDR2 YYNGEE. V lost 5 bases to trimming and J lost 2 bases, with 11 bases between them. This CDR3 comprises 13 residues. The CDR3 DNA reads as TGTGCCAGCAGTGCCGGGGGGCCCTACGAGCAGTACTTC. Translating gives CASSAGGPYEQYF.

The rearrangement joins TRBV20-1 to TRBJ2-2, with D possibly being TRBD1 or TRBD2 (5 bases each). The CDR3 is 16 residues long. Germline CDR1 reads DFQATT; CDR2 reads SNEGSKA (reference sequence). With 3 bases removed from V and 0 bases from J, the gap between germline ends came to 14 bases. CDR3 protein: CSASGAGITNTGELFF. CDR3 coding DNA: TGCAGTGCTAGTGGGGCCGGGATAACGAACACCGGGGAGCTGTTTTTT.

The gene calls are TRBV5-6 and TRBJ1-5; 8 bases align to TRBD1. This CDR3 has 15 amino acids. Trimming removed 0 bases from V and 6 bases from J; junction bases left unmatched: 5. Germline V lookup: CDR1 SGHDT, CDR2 YYEEEE. The CDR3 here is CASSLGPGGGQPQHF. CDR3 in DNA: TGTGCCAGCAGCTTGGGCCCAGGGGGCGGTCAGCCCCAGCATTTT. The variable domain in full, completed from reference TRBV5-6 and TRBJ1-5, reads DAGVTQSPTHLIKTRGQQVTLRCSPKSGHDTVSWYQQALGQGPQFIFQYYEEEERQRGNFPDRFSGHQFPNYSSELNVNALLLGDSALYLCASSLGPGGGQPQHFGDGTRLSIL.

This chain links TRBV5-5 with TRBJ2-2; D not resolved. The CDR3 consists of 14 residues. The V end was cut by 3 bases, the J end by 7 bases, with 13 bases between. CDR1 and CDR2 (germline): SGHKS, YYEKEE (reference sequence). CDR3 in DNA: TGTGCCAGCAGCTCCGGTCCCACGGTCGGGGAGCTGTTTTTT. It is translated as CASSSGPTVGELFF.

This chain links TRBV5-1 with TRBJ2-2, with 9 positions matching TRBD1. CDR3 length equals 16 residues. Germline-derived CDR1 and CDR2 are SGHRS and YFSETQ. The V gene end was trimmed by 4 bases and the J gene end by 2 bases; junction bases not matched to a gene: 6. Here the CDR3 DNA reads TGCGCCAGCAGCCGGGGACAGGGAGTTAACACCGGGGAGCTGTTTTTT. Amino acid sequence: CASSRGQGVNTGELFF.

V is TRBV13 and J is TRBJ2-5; 15 positions match TRBD2. With V trimmed by 5 bases and J by 5 bases, 3 bases remained unmatched. In germline, CDR1 is PRHDT, CDR2 FYEKMQ (reference sequence). The CDR3 runs 15 residues. The chain's CDR3 is CASSTGLAGGETQYF. DNA for the CDR3: TGTGCCAGCAGCACAGGACTAGCGGGGGGGGAGACCCAGTACTTC.

The J gene is TRBJ1-5, the V gene TRBV30; D gene unclear. Looked up from germline, CDR1 is GTSNPN and CDR2 is SVGIG (reference sequence). V dropped 8 bases and J dropped 3 bases, with 14 bases sitting between them. This CDR3 has 13 residues. For the CDR3, the DNA is TGTGCCGTCTCGGGGAATGACAATCAGCCCCAGCATTTT. Amino acid sequence: CAVSGNDNQPQHF.

The chain couples TRBV4-1 to TRBJ1-6; the match to TRBD1 covers 10 bases. CDR1 and CDR2 from the germline V gene are MGHRA and YSYEKL. J gave up 6 bases and V 3 bases, and 5 bases lay outside the gene matches. The CDR3 contains 16 residues. CDR3 residues: CASSQTGGKRNSPLHF. The CDR3 bases are TGCGCCAGCAGCCAGACAGGGGGCAAACGTAATTCACCCCTCCACTTT.

The rearrangement uses TRBV7-9 and TRBJ2-3; possible D gene TRBD2, 5 bases. Germline CDR1 SEHNR, CDR2 FQNEAQ (reference sequence). The CDR3 consists of 14 residues. The ends were cut back, 3 bases at V and 3 bases at J, with 10 bases in the middle. Here the CDR3 reads CASSFERSTDTQYF. The CDR3 DNA reads TGTGCCAGCAGCTTCGAGCGGTCAACAGATACGCAGTATTTT.

The chain employs TRBV6-1 and TRBJ2-7; D perhaps matches TRBD2 (6 bases). Trimming left V 0 bases short and J 6 bases short, with 12 bases between. This CDR3 comprises 14 residues. Per the germline V gene, CDR1 is MNHNS and CDR2 is SASEGT. This CDR3 is CASSEALRLGEQYF. CDR3 nucleotide sequence: TGTGCCAGCAGTGAAGCGCTTAGACTAGGCGAGCAGTACTTC.

The chain has TRBV5-1 and TRBJ2-3; the match to TRBD2 covers 9 bases. After removal of 2 bases from V and 4 bases from J, the junction contained 5 bases not matched to a gene. Germline V gives CDR1 SGHRS, CDR2 YFSETQ. The CDR3 totals 15 residues. CDR3 amino acids: CASSLGIAGADTQYF. The CDR3 DNA reads TGCGCCAGCAGCTTAGGGATAGCGGGGGCAGATACGCAGTATTTT.

The rearrangement uses TRBV6-5 and TRBJ1-6, with D uncertain. Germline V gene lookup returns CDR1 MNHEY and CDR2 SVGAGI. V lost 2 bases to trimming and J lost 9 bases, with 14 bases between them. CDR3 length equals 15 residues. CDR3 residues: CASSYVGLEGSPLHF. The CDR3 DNA reads as TGTGCCAGCAGTTACGTAGGGTTGGAGGGTTCACCCCTCCACTTT.

This sequence joins TRBV11-2 and TRBJ1-1, with D possibly being TRBD1 (6 bases). The CDR3 extends over 15 amino acids. Per germline, CDR1 SGHAT and CDR2 FQNNGV. Trimming removed 6 bases at V and 1 base at J, with 15 bases between. The CDR3: CASSPTGTKNTEAFF. Here the CDR3 DNA reads TGTGCCAGCAGTCCAACCGGGACAAAGAACACTGAAGCTTTCTTT.

The J gene is TRBJ2-5, the V gene TRBV5-4; no firm D call. Trimming took 0 bases from V and 4 from J, leaving 10 bases between them. This CDR3 is 14 amino acids long. Looked up from germline, CDR1 is SGHNT and CDR2 is YYREEE (reference sequence). CDR3 coding DNA: TGTGCCAGCAGCTTGGTTGGCCAGCGAGAGACCCAGTACTTC. The encoded protein is CASSLVGQRETQYF.

V and J are TRBV11-2 and TRBJ2-5; a possible D gene is TRBD1 (6 bases). Germline lookup yields CDR1 SGHAT and CDR2 FQNNGV. CDR3 length: 16 amino acids. V gave up 1 base and J gave up 1 base, with 13 bases separating them. CDR3 coding DNA: TGTGCCAGCAGCTTAGGCACAGGGTCCTCCCAAGAGACCCAGTACTTC. Translated, it gives CASSLGTGSSQETQYF.

This chain connects TRBV6-5 to TRBJ2-6; D not certain. CDR3 length: 14 residues. Germline V lookup: CDR1 MNHEY, CDR2 SVGAGI. V shed 7 bases and J shed 4 bases, with 11 bases lying between them. The CDR3 sequence is CASTLQAGANVLTF. The CDR3 coding sequence is TGTGCCAGCACTCTTCAGGCCGGGGCCAACGTCCTGACTTTC.

The chain has TRBV28 and TRBJ1-3; 9 bases are shared with TRBD1. The CDR3 runs to 16 residues. V lost 5 bases to trimming and J lost 2 bases; unmatched junction nucleotides: 7. In germline, CDR1 is MDHEN, CDR2 SYDVKM. The DNA for the CDR3 is TGTGCCAGCAGTCCGGGACAGGGAGTAACTGGAAACACCATATATTTT. Its translation is CASSPGQGVTGNTIYF.